This entry lists 31 T cell receptor beta chains sequenced from one sample in a study of T cells after yellow fever vaccination. Using its own MiXCR run on the 5' RACE reads, TCRdb lists one record per CDR3 protein. Of 300,000 to 350,000 distinct CDR3 sequences listed, 9.5% to 12% are singletons. Sequenced here: CD4+ T cells sorted from PBMCs, sampled 45 days after the yellow fever booster vaccination. The receptors shown here come from a man in his late teens or twenties who received the YFV17D yellow fever vaccine.

This clonotype was counted many times. The chain joins TRBV4-3 to TRBJ1-6; 7 nucleotides agree with TRBD1. The CDR3 is 16 amino acids. The junction had 11 bases not matched to a gene; V was cut back by 3 bases and J by 9 bases. CDR1 is LGHNA and CDR2 is YSLEER in the germline V gene. The CDR3 DNA reads TGCGCCAGCAGCCATGAACCGACAGGGAAAAGTTCACCCCTCCACTTT. Translation gives CASSHEPTGKSSPLHF.

The chain is built from TRBV20-1 and TRBJ2-3; 11 bases align to TRBD1. CDR1 and CDR2 from the germline V gene are DFQATT and SNEGSKA (reference sequence). Losses at the gene ends were 3 bases for V and 2 bases for J; bases not matched to a gene: 7. This CDR3 comprises 16 residues. Written as DNA, the CDR3 is TGCAGTGCTAGGACGCCGGGACAGGGGGACACAGATACGCAGTATTTT. Its translation is CSARTPGQGDTDTQYF.

This clonotype has just a few counts. The genes are TRBV7-3 and TRBJ2-3; D may be TRBD1 or TRBD2 (5 bases each). The CDR3 covers 16 residues. The germline V and J ends were trimmed by 4 bases and 2 bases, with 16 bases remaining between them. CDR1 and CDR2 from the germline V gene are SGHTA and FQGTGA. Here the CDR3 DNA reads TGTGCCAGCAGCTCTGGGACGCAGGGCTTCACAGATACGCAGTATTTT. It yields the protein CASSSGTQGFTDTQYF.

This clonotype occurred a few times. This sequence joins TRBV27 and TRBJ1-6; the D gene is possibly TRBD1 (5 bases). With 8 bases removed from V and 8 bases from J, the gap between germline ends came to 13 bases. The germline V gene encodes CDR1 MNHEY and CDR2 SMNVEV (reference sequence). The CDR3 is 13 amino acids. The CDR3 bases are TGTGCCAGCGGGGGACGGATTTATTCACCCCTCCACTTT. Its translation: CASGGRIYSPLHF.

The chain combines TRBV5-1 with TRBJ2-7, with D possibly being TRBD2 (7 bases). This CDR3 is 15 amino acids long. Germline V gives CDR1 SGHRS, CDR2 YFSETQ. Trimming left V 1 base short and J 3 bases short, with 14 bases between. CDR3 coding DNA: TGCGCCAGCAGCTTGACGGGGGGCGCGGGCTACGAGCAGTACTTC. It translates to CASSLTGGAGYEQYF.

This clonotype was recorded many times. The CDR3 region is CASHKRDRINTEAFF. The CDR3 nucleotides read TGTGCCAGTCATAAACGGGACAGAATAAACACTGAAGCTTTCTTT. The V and J genes are TRBV6-5 and TRBJ1-1; 7 bases align to TRBD1. The CDR3 covers 15 residues. CDR1 and CDR2 from the germline V gene are MNHEY and SVGAGI. Trimming removed 9 bases from V and 2 bases from J; junction bases left unmatched: 12.

This clonotype appeared a few times. The rearrangement links TRBV20-1 to TRBJ1-2; 11 bases fit TRBD1. Looked up from germline, CDR1 is DFQATT and CDR2 is SNEGSKA (reference sequence). This CDR3 contains 14 residues. The CDR3 is CTPRGTGGRYGYTF. The CDR3 DNA sequence: TGCACTCCCCGTGGGACAGGGGGACGATATGGCTACACCTTC.

This clonotype was observed a handful of times. V and J are TRBV18 and TRBJ2-7; unclear D gene. The length of the CDR3 is 8 residues. CDR1 and CDR2 (germline): KGHSH, LQKENI. V shed 5 bases and J shed 10 bases, with 3 bases lying between them. The CDR3 nucleotides are TGTGCCAGCTCATCTCAGTACTTC. It translates to CASSSQYF.

V and J are TRBV19 and TRBJ2-7; D not certain. With 2 bases removed from V and 11 bases from J, the gap between germline ends came to 10 bases. Germline loops: CDR1 LNHDA, CDR2 SQIVND (reference sequence). The length of the CDR3 is 11 residues. The CDR3 sequence: CASSIPNTKYV. CDR3 bases: TGTGCCAGTAGTATACCCAACACAAAGTACGTC.

There are many counts of this clonotype. V gene TRBV10-3 combines with J gene TRBJ2-7; weak D call: TRBD2 (6 bases). The CDR3 sequence is 12 residues long. V lost 6 bases, J lost 6 bases, and 12 bases lay in between. CDR1 and CDR2 (germline): ENHRY, SYGVKD. Here the CDR3 reads CAIRPEGGEQYV. In nucleotides, the CDR3 is TGTGCCATCAGGCCCGAGGGAGGCGAGCAGTACGTC.

This clonotype was detected only a few times. This sequence joins TRBV5-1 and TRBJ1-2; TRBD1 matches 7 bases. With 5 bases clipped from V and 6 bases from J, the junction kept 7 bases outside the gene matches. Germline V gene sequence: CDR1 SGHRS, CDR2 YFSETQ. This CDR3 has 13 amino acids. CDR3 sequence (DNA): TGCGCCAGCAGTGGAGGGACAGTCGATGGCTACACCTTC. This gives the protein CASSGGTVDGYTF.

V and J are TRBV20-1 and TRBJ1-4, with D maybe TRBD1 (5 bases). Trimming took 3 bases from V and 0 from J, leaving 14 bases between them. This CDR3 region has 16 residues. Germline assignment: CDR1 DFQATT and CDR2 SNEGSKA (reference sequence). CDR3 nucleotide sequence: TGCAGTGCTAGGGATGACAGCACTACAACTAATGAAAAACTGTTTTTT. Protein: CSARDDSTTTNEKLFF.

This clonotype was detected ten times or more. The chain has TRBV5-1 and TRBJ2-3; 10 bases are a match to TRBD2. This CDR3 comprises 13 residues. Germline V CDR1 and CDR2: SGHRS, YFSETQ. Unmatched junction bases numbered 0, after V lost 5 bases and J lost 3 bases. The CDR3 DNA sequence: TGCGCCAGCAGACTAGCGGGGACAGATACGCAGTATTTT. It yields the protein CASRLAGTDTQYF.

The chain carries TRBV24-1 and TRBJ2-2, with D possibly matching TRBD1 (5 bases). The CDR3 contains 15 residues. Germline V CDR1 and CDR2: KGHDR, SFDVKD. The germline V and J ends were trimmed by 7 bases and 3 bases, with 14 bases remaining between them. The CDR3 DNA reads as TGTGCCACCAGGGAAGACAGTTCCGACACCGGGGAGCTGTTTTTT. The encoded protein is CATREDSSDTGELFF.

This clonotype has ten or more counts. The chain carries TRBV6-5 and TRBJ1-5; 8 bases are shared with TRBD1. The germline gives CDR1 MNHEY, CDR2 SVGAGI. V shed 2 bases, J shed 7 bases, and the junction held 7 bases outside the gene matches. The CDR3 contains 15 residues. The CDR3 region is CASSYRGTGGQPQHF. The CDR3 nucleotides are TGTGCCAGCAGTTACAGGGGGACAGGTGGGCAGCCCCAGCATTTT.

This clonotype was observed a handful of times. The chain carries TRBV5-1 and TRBJ2-3; 8 nucleotides line up with TRBD2. Germline-derived CDR1 and CDR2 are SGHRS and YFSETQ. The CDR3 runs to 15 residues. J gave up 3 bases and V 4 bases, and 7 bases lay outside the gene matches. CDR3 nucleotide sequence: TGCGCCAGCAGCACACCCTCGGGGGGGACAGATACGCAGTATTTT. It encodes CASSTPSGGTDTQYF.

This clonotype was seen only a few times. The chain combines TRBV7-3 with TRBJ1-6; TRBD1 might be the D (5 bases). Germline loops: CDR1 SGHTA, CDR2 FQGTGA. Trimming removed 5 bases from V and 6 bases from J, with 14 bases in between. The CDR3 contains 15 residues. The CDR3 DNA sequence: TGTGCCAGCAGCCTCCTAGGAAGGGGTAATTCACCCCTCCACTTT. Protein sequence: CASSLLGRGNSPLHF.

This clonotype showed up just a few times. Mismatch with germline at one junction end may stem from a read error. V is TRBV25-1 and J is TRBJ1-4, with unresolved D. The CDR3 length is 14 residues. Germline V lookup: CDR1 MGHDK, CDR2 SYGVNS. In DNA form, the CDR3 reads TGTGCCAGCAGTGCGACGAGGACTAGTGAAAAACTGTTTTTT. Translation: CASSATRTSEKLFF.

The genes are TRBV5-1 and TRBJ2-3; TRBD2 matches 12 bases. The CDR3 runs 15 residues. J gave up 4 bases and V 4 bases, and 4 bases lay outside the gene matches. Germline assignment: CDR1 SGHRS and CDR2 YFSETQ. The CDR3 region has the DNA TGCGCCAGCAGCAGGACTAGCGGGGTATCAGATACGCAGTATTTT. Its translation: CASSRTSGVSDTQYF.

This clonotype was counted a few times. The chain is built from TRBV10-3 and TRBJ2-3, with D perhaps TRBD2 (5 bases). Trimming removed 10 bases from V and 2 bases from J, with 16 bases in between. This CDR3 region has 14 residues. Germline CDR1 reads ENHRY; CDR2 reads SYGVKD. The CDR3 coding sequence is TGTGCCACGCGGGCCTCTGAGGACACAGATACGCAGTATTTT. It yields the protein CATRASEDTDTQYF.

This clonotype was detected once. The chain links TRBV5-4 to TRBJ2-5; D perhaps matches TRBD1 (5 bases). The CDR3 covers 15 residues. Deletions cut 0 bases from V and 2 bases from J, with 11 bases between. Germline CDR1 and CDR2: SGHNT and YYREEE (reference sequence). CDR3 amino acids: CASSLVHRSQETQYF. As DNA, the CDR3 is TGTGCCAGCAGCTTGGTGCACAGGTCTCAAGAGACCCAGTACTTC. The complete variable domain, with remaining parts taken from reference TRBV5-4 and TRBJ2-5, reads ETGVTQSPTHLIKTRGQQVTLRCSSQSGHNTVSWYQQALGQGPQFIFQYYREEENGRGNFPPRFSGLQFPNYSSELNVNALELDDSALYLCASSLVHRSQETQYFGPGTRLLVL.

The chain joins TRBV4-2 to TRBJ2-4, with D unresolved. Germline V CDR1 and CDR2: LGHNA, YNFKEQ. The CDR3 is made up of 15 amino acids. The germline V and J ends were trimmed by 5 bases and 3 bases, with 14 bases remaining between them. The CDR3 nucleotides are TGTGCCAGCAGCGCAGAAGGAGATCTCAAAAACATTCAGTACTTC. Amino acid sequence: CASSAEGDLKNIQYF.

The chain recombines TRBV27 with TRBJ2-3, with D perhaps assigned TRBD1 or TRBD2 (6 bases each). From germline, CDR1 is MNHEY and CDR2 SMNVEV (reference sequence). CDR3 length: 15 residues. V was trimmed by 10 bases and J by 5 bases, leaving 22 bases between them. In nucleotides, the CDR3 is TGTGCCACGCAAGCAGTAGTTCGGGGGCTAGATACGCAGTATTTT. Amino acid sequence: CATQAVVRGLDTQYF.

This rearrangement joins TRBV7-2 to TRBJ2-5, with TRBD1 as a possible D gene (6 bases). With 5 bases removed from V and 4 bases from J, the gap between germline ends came to 14 bases. Per germline, CDR1 SGHTA and CDR2 FQGNSA. This CDR3 is built from 14 residues. DNA of the CDR3: TGTGCCAGCAGCCCGGGCAGGGGACGAGAGACCCAGTACTTC. As protein: CASSPGRGRETQYF.

V gene TRBV5-1 combines with J gene TRBJ2-5, with D possibly being TRBD2 (5 bases). This CDR3 comprises 15 residues. Germline loops: CDR1 SGHRS, CDR2 YFSETQ. V was shortened by 5 bases and J by 5 bases, with 19 bases between the two germline ends. CDR3 loop: CASRPNRTPTETQYF. The DNA of the CDR3 is TGCGCCAGCAGGCCCAATAGGACTCCAACCGAGACCCAGTACTTC.

This clonotype has more than one count but fewer than ten. The J gene is TRBJ2-7, the V gene TRBV10-3; D is possibly TRBD2 (5 bases). Trimming left V 9 bases short and J 3 bases short, with 15 bases between. Germline values: CDR1 ENHRY, CDR2 SYGVKD. This CDR3 is built from 13 residues. The CDR3 nucleotides read TGTGCCATGAGCCCGGGAAAAGACTACGAGCAGTACGTC. It codes for CAMSPGKDYEQYV.

This clonotype appeared a few times. This chain connects TRBV4-3 to TRBJ2-1, with a weak D call TRBD2 (6 bases). CDR1 and CDR2 (germline): LGHNA, YSLEER. CDR3 length: 15 residues. Trimming left V 1 base short and J 15 bases short, with 22 bases between. The CDR3 DNA follows: TGCGCCAGCAGCCAAGGGACGGCGGGGCGCGTCATCCCGTTCTTC. Encoded protein: CASSQGTAGRVIPFF.

This clonotype occurred many times. The V gene is TRBV6-5, the J gene TRBJ1-4, with D possibly TRBD1 on 5 matching bases. The V end was cut by 0 bases, the J end by 8 bases, with 10 bases between. The CDR3 spans 14 residues. The V gene's germline CDR1 is MNHEY and CDR2 SVGAGI. In DNA form, the CDR3 reads TGTGCCAGCAGTTACTCGGGCAGGGTGGAAAAACTGTTTTTT. Encoded protein: CASSYSGRVEKLFF.

There are a few counts of this clonotype. The chain combines TRBV29-1 with TRBJ2-7; 11 nucleotides align to TRBD1. Trimming took 6 bases from V and 3 from J; bases not matched to a gene: 13. CDR1 is SQVTM and CDR2 is ANQGSEA in the germline V gene. The CDR3 extends over 16 amino acids. CDR3 in amino acids: CSVRAWTGGFGYEQYF. The CDR3 DNA is TGCAGCGTCCGGGCCTGGACAGGGGGCTTTGGCTACGAGCAGTACTTC.

The sample holds one count of this clonotype. V usage is TRBV7-2 and J usage is TRBJ1-1; D gene ambiguous. The germline gives CDR1 SGHTA, CDR2 FQGNSA. CDR3 size: 15 residues. V was cut by 1 base and J by 4 bases, with 13 bases left in between. Written as DNA, the CDR3 is TGTGCCAGCAGCTTAGTCCATGGCGGAGGCACTGAAGCTTTCTTT. This encodes CASSLVHGGGTEAFF.

This clonotype was found many times. The chain links TRBV9 to TRBJ2-7; TRBD1 matches 10 bases. Germline V lookup: CDR1 SGDLS, CDR2 YYNGEE. The CDR3 sequence is 16 residues long. The V gene end was trimmed by 4 bases and the J gene end by 6 bases; junction bases not matched to a gene: 13. The CDR3 bases are TGTGCCAGCAGCCCCGACGCCGGGACAGGGGCGGTCGAGCAGTACGTC. It encodes CASSPDAGTGAVEQYV.